This T cell receptor beta chain was observed in a study of OX40 agonist ivuxolimab in advanced cancers. The method was immunoSEQ multiplex PCR; TCRdb's version includes in-frame clones alone and lacks a portion of them. Of 9,500 to 15,000 clones in the sample, approximately 87% were seen once. Trimming cost V 8 bases and J 4 bases, with 11 bases left between them. Looked up from germline, CDR1 is SEHNR and CDR2 is FQNEAQ (reference sequence). This CDR3 contains 12 residues. The specimen was CD4+ or CD8+ T cells sorted from blood, collected in a trial of the OX40 agonist ivuxolimab. V usage is TRBV7-9 and J usage is TRBJ1-1; a possible D gene is TRBD1 (6 bases). The source is an adult with an advanced solid tumor such as melanoma, head and neck, liver or kidney cancer. The CDR3 DNA sequence: TGTGCCAGCGCGGACAGAGCCACTGAAGCTTTCTTT. Its protein product is CASADRATEAFF.